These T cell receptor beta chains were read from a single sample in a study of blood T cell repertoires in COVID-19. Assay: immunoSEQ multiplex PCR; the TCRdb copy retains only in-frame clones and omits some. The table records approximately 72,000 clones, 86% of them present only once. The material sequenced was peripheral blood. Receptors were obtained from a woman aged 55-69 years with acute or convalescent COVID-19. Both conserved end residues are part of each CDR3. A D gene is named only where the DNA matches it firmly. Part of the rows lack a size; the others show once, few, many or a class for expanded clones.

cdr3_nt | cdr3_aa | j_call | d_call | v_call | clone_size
TGCAGCGTTGGGGGGCTGATGAACACTGAAGCTTTCTTT | CSVGGLMNTEAFF | TRBJ1-1 | . | TRBV29-1 | .
TGTGCCAGTAGTATCGGCCGACAGGGAAGCCAGCCCCAGCATTTT | CASSIGRQGSQPQHF | TRBJ1-5 | TRBD1 | TRBV19 | .
TGTGCCTGCGGCCGGGTAGCCGGTCGTACAGATACGCAGTATTTT | CACGRVAGRTDTQYF | TRBJ2-3 | . | TRBV19 | .
TGTGCCAGCCAGACAGGCATTAGCAATCAGCCCCAGCATTTT | CASQTGISNQPQHF | TRBJ1-5 | . | TRBV2 | .
TGTGCCAGCAGCAAAAAGGCCAGGTCGGGATCCGGGGAGCTGTTTTTT | CASSKKARSGSGELFF | TRBJ2-2 | . | TRBV21-1 | .
TGTGCCAGCAGCGCCGGCCGCCTAGCGGGGCTCCCCGGTACGCAGTATTTT | CASSAGRLAGLPGTQYF | TRBJ2-3 | TRBD2 | TRBV7-9 | once
TGTGCCAGCAGCAGGGACAGGAACTATGGCTACACCTTC | CASSRDRNYGYTF | TRBJ1-2 | TRBD1 | TRBV9 | .
TGTGCCAGCACTAGACAGGGGACTGGCTACACCTTC | CASTRQGTGYTF | TRBJ1-2 | TRBD1 | TRBV6-5 | once
TGCAGTGCGCCCCCAGGCAATGAGCAGTTCTTC | CSAPPGNEQFF | TRBJ2-1 | . | TRBV20-1 | .
TGTGCCAGCAGCTTAGGGGCGAATAACTATGGCTACACCTTC | CASSLGANNYGYTF | TRBJ1-2 | . | TRBV7-8 | .
TGTGCCAGCAGCTCAATTAGCGGGGGGGGTACAGATACGCAGTATTTT | CASSSISGGGTDTQYF | TRBJ2-3 | TRBD2 | TRBV11-3 | .
TGCAGCGTTGTCCCTCAGGGATCCGGCACTGAAGCTTTCTTT | CSVVPQGSGTEAFF | TRBJ1-1 | . | TRBV29-1 | once
TGCGCCAGCAGCCCTCTGTCGAGTATGGCCGGGGAGCTGTTTTTT | CASSPLSSMAGELFF | TRBJ2-2 | . | TRBV5-1 | .
TGTGCCAGCAGTTACTCGTTAAGGGGTCGGGAGACCCAGTACTTC | CASSYSLRGRETQYF | TRBJ2-5 | . | TRBV6-5 | .
TGTGCCAGCAGCCCCAACAGACAGGCAACCTACGAGCAGTACTTC | CASSPNRQATYEQYF | TRBJ2-7 | . | TRBV7-7 | once
TGTGCCAGCAGCCACCTTGGGGGGGATGAGCAGTTCTTC | CASSHLGGDEQFF | TRBJ2-1 | TRBD2 | TRBV7-9 | .
TGTGCCAGCAGTGAAGCGCTTCCGGGAGCGGGCGCCTACGAGCAGTACTTC | CASSEALPGAGAYEQYF | TRBJ2-7 | . | TRBV2 | .
TGTGCCAGCAGTGTACCGGGACAAGGGAGCACCGGGGAGCTGTTTTTT | CASSVPGQGSTGELFF | TRBJ2-2 | . | TRBV2 | .
TGTGCCAGCATCGAGCGGGCAAATGGCTATGGCTACACCTTC | CASIERANGYGYTF | TRBJ1-2 | . | TRBV6-5 | .
TGTGCCAGCTCACCGGGACTTACGAACACCGGGGAGCTGTTTTTT | CASSPGLTNTGELFF | TRBJ2-2 | . | TRBV18 | .
TGTGCCAGCAGCTTAGCCCTCCGACAGGCGGCTATGGACTACACCTTC | CASSLALRQAAMDYTF | TRBJ1-2 | . | TRBV7-8 | .
TGTGCCAGCAGTTACGCTTTGCGGCTCGGGAATAGCAATCAGCCCCAGCATTTT | CASSYALRLGNSNQPQHF | TRBJ1-5 | . | TRBV6-2/TRBV6-3 | .
TGTGCCAGCAGCCAAGATCCGTATCGGACAGCCGCCTACGAGCAGTACTTC | CASSQDPYRTAAYEQYF | TRBJ2-7 | . | TRBV14 | .
TGTGCCAGCGGGGAAGGGACTAGCGATGTACTAAGGGGAAGCTACGAGCAGTACTTC | CASGEGTSDVLRGSYEQYF | TRBJ2-7 | TRBD2 | TRBV6-4 | .
TGTGCCAGCAGCGTAGCAGGGTCCGGAAACACCATATATTTT | CASSVAGSGNTIYF | TRBJ1-3 | . | TRBV9 | .
TGTGCCAGCGGGGACACCCCCACCGGGGAGCTGTTTTTT | CASGDTPTGELFF | TRBJ2-2 | . | TRBV2 | .
TGTGCCAGCAGTAGACTGACCAATTCACCCCTCCACTTT | CASSRLTNSPLHF | TRBJ1-6 | . | TRBV21-1 | once
TGTGCCAGCAGCACGGTCTGGGCTGGTAATTCACCCCTCCACTTT | CASSTVWAGNSPLHF | TRBJ1-6 | . | TRBV7-9 | .
TGCGCCAGCAGCCAAGATTCGCGGGATTGGCGGAACAATGAGCAGTTCTTC | CASSQDSRDWRNNEQFF | TRBJ2-1 | . | TRBV4-1 | once
TGTGCCAGCAGCGAAAGCGGGGGGAGCTCCTACGAGCAGTACTTC | CASSESGGSSYEQYF | TRBJ2-7 | TRBD2 | TRBV9 | .
TGTGCCAGCAGCTTTGGCGGTAGCGGGGGAAGTAAAGAGACCCAGTACTTC | CASSFGGSGGSKETQYF | TRBJ2-5 | TRBD2 | TRBV7-9 | .
TGTGCCAGCAGCCTAAGCGGAGGCACAGATACGCAGTATTTT | CASSLSGGTDTQYF | TRBJ2-3 | . | TRBV7-2 | .
TGTGCCAGTACCAAGGACAGGGGGAGCACCTACGAGCAGTACTTC | CASTKDRGSTYEQYF | TRBJ2-7 | TRBD1 | TRBV19 | once
TGTGCCAGCAGTCCGCCCCCACTAGCGGGGGGAGGAGAGACCCAGTACTTC | CASSPPPLAGGGETQYF | TRBJ2-5 | TRBD2 | TRBV27 | .
TGTGCCAGCAGGCGACCGGGACAGAAAGCATATGGCTACACCTTC | CASRRPGQKAYGYTF | TRBJ1-2 | TRBD1 | TRBV6-5 | once
TGTGCCAGCTCCGGCCAGGGCTATGGCTACACCTTC | CASSGQGYGYTF | TRBJ1-2 | . | TRBV19 | .
TGTGCCAGCAGCCCGACAGTTTATAATTCACCCCTCCACTTT | CASSPTVYNSPLHF | TRBJ1-6 | . | TRBV11-1 | once
TGTGCCAGCAGTGAGACGACAGGGATCGACACTGAAGCTTTCTTT | CASSETTGIDTEAFF | TRBJ1-1 | TRBD1 | TRBV6-1 | .
TGTGCCAGCAGCTTCTCCAGGATCTATTCACCCCTCCACTTT | CASSFSRIYSPLHF | TRBJ1-6 | . | TRBV11-1 | .
TGTGCCAGCTCACCTGCGGGGGCCAACGTCCTGACTTTC | CASSPAGANVLTF | TRBJ2-6 | . | TRBV18 | .
TGTGCCAGCAGCTTAGACGCAGGGGGCGGCATTCAGTACTTC | CASSLDAGGGIQYF | TRBJ2-4 | TRBD1 | TRBV7-9 | .
TGTGCCAGCGCCCGTACCGGGACAGGGGTCTATGGCTACACCTTC | CASARTGTGVYGYTF | TRBJ1-2 | TRBD1 | TRBV18 | .